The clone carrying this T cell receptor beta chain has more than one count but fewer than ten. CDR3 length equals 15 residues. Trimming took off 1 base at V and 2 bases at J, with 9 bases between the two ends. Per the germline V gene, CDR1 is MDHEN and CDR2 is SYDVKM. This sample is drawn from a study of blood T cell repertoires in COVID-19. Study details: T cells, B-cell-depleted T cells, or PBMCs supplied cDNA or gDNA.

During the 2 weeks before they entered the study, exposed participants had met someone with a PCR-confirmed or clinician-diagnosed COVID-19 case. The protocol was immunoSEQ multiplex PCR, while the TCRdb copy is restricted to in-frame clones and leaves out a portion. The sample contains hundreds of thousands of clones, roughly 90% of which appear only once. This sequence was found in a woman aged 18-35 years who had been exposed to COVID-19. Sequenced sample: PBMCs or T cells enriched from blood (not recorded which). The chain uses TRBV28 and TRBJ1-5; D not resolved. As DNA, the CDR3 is TGTGCCAGCAGTTTATCCCCACGGGGCAATCAGCCCCAGCATTTT. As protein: CASSLSPRGNQPQHF.